This passage covers 24 T cell receptor beta chains from one sample sequenced in a study of blood T cell repertoires in COVID-19 (dated by TCRdb to about 2020). Libraries came from the immunoSEQ multiplex PCR assay. Drawn from immuneACCESS, this table holds only the in-frame rearrangements with V and J called that TCRdb kept. Clones are partly lost; checked studies trace under half to an unresolved V gene and leave the rest unexplained. This sample has hundreds of thousands of clones in its table, and about nine tenths of those were observed once. Jointly, the top ten make up about 12% of the sample. Sequenced input: peripheral blood. The source of these receptors is a woman aged 45-60 years with COVID-19, enrolled during active disease.

This clone came up a few times. The CDR3 bases are TGCGCCAGCAGCCAAGGGGGGGGCACCAATCAGCCCCAGCATTTT. The encoded protein is CASSQGGGTNQPQHF. This chain uses TRBV4-1 with TRBJ1-5; tentatively, D is TRBD1 (6 bases). The germline gives CDR1 MGHRA, CDR2 YSYEKL. CDR3 length equals 15 residues. The ends were cut back, 1 base at V and 3 bases at J, with 10 bases in the middle.

The J gene is TRBJ1-2, the V gene TRBV19; perhaps TRBD1 as D (5 bases). Germline V CDR1 and CDR2: LNHDA, SQIVND (reference sequence). V dropped 7 bases and J dropped 2 bases, with 20 bases sitting between them. The CDR3 runs to 16 residues. The CDR3 is CASIPDRGIHNYGYTF. For the CDR3, the DNA is TGTGCCAGTATTCCAGACCGGGGGATTCACAACTATGGCTACACCTTC.

This clone came up once. This chain connects TRBV27 to TRBJ1-2, with TRBD1 as a possible D gene (5 bases). Deletions cut 0 bases from V and 5 bases from J, with 10 bases between. The germline CDR1 and CDR2 sequences are MNHEY and SMNVEV (reference sequence). The CDR3 extends over 14 amino acids. The CDR3 protein is CASSLSGRGYGYTF. The CDR3 nucleotides are TGTGCCAGCAGTTTATCGGGAAGGGGATATGGCTACACCTTC.

This clone was seen a single time. The J gene is TRBJ1-1, the V gene TRBV18, with D possibly being TRBD1 (6 bases). The CDR3 length is 15 residues. The germline V and J ends were trimmed by 1 base and 4 bases, with 13 bases remaining between them. Looked up from germline, CDR1 is KGHSH and CDR2 is LQKENI. The chain's CDR3 is CASSPLVGGVTEAFF. Written as DNA, the CDR3 is TGTGCCAGCTCACCACTAGTAGGGGGAGTCACTGAAGCTTTCTTT.

This chain links TRBV6-5 with TRBJ1-6; D uncertain. The length of the CDR3 is 14 residues. Germline CDR1 and CDR2: MNHEY and SVGAGI. Trimming pared 6 bases from V and 6 bases from J, leaving 12 bases between. CDR3: CASSSAAVNSPLHF. The CDR3 DNA follows: TGTGCCAGCAGCTCCGCTGCGGTTAATTCACCCCTCCACTTT.

The gene calls are TRBV19 and TRBJ2-2, with 8 positions matching TRBD1. The ends lost 4 bases at V and 5 bases at J; junction bases unmatched: 6. The CDR3 length is 15 residues. Germline-derived CDR1 and CDR2 are LNHDA and SQIVND (reference sequence). In DNA, the CDR3 is TGTGCCAGTAGTAAGGACAGGGTAGAAACCGGGGAGCTGTTTTTT. Its protein product is CASSKDRVETGELFF.

Regarding this clone: Other DNA sequences in the sample encode the same CDR3. J is TRBJ2-7 and V is TRBV29-1; 7 bases are a match to TRBD1. Germline lookup yields CDR1 SQVTM and CDR2 ANQGSEA. The J segment lost 0 bases and the V segment lost 4 bases, leaving 3 bases of the junction unmatched. CDR3 size: 13 residues. CDR3 nucleotides: TGCAGCGTTGGACAGGGCATCTCCTACGAGCAGTACTTC. It encodes CSVGQGISYEQYF.

The chain uses TRBV3-1 (or the pseudogene TRBV3-2) and TRBJ2-3; D remains ambiguous. Trimming shortened V by 4 bases and J by 6 bases, and 11 bases separated the two germline ends. Germline CDR1 and CDR2: LGHDT and YNNKEL (reference sequence). The CDR3 runs 13 residues. CDR3 residues: CASSPPSRDTQYF. For the CDR3, the DNA is TGTGCCAGCAGCCCCCCCTCCCGGGATACGCAGTATTTT.

This clone appeared a few times. This sample also contains other DNA sequences that code for the same CDR3. The chain links TRBV28 to TRBJ1-5, with 7 bases that match TRBD1. Germline V gene sequence: CDR1 MDHEN, CDR2 SYDVKM. The CDR3 extends over 15 amino acids. J gave up 1 base and V 3 bases, and 3 bases lay outside the gene matches. The CDR3 region is CASSLRQGSNQPQHF. In DNA, the CDR3 is TGTGCCAGCAGTTTGAGACAGGGAAGCAATCAGCCCCAGCATTTT.

V gene TRBV19 combines with J gene TRBJ2-3; 7 bases match TRBD1. Trimming removed 5 bases from V and 4 bases from J; junction bases left unmatched: 9. The CDR3 consists of 15 residues. Per germline, CDR1 LNHDA and CDR2 SQIVND (reference sequence). DNA for the CDR3: TGTGCCAGTAGTCCAACAGGGGCTGTGTCAGATACGCAGTATTTT. Encoded protein: CASSPTGAVSDTQYF. Using reference TRBV19 and TRBJ2-3 for the parts outside the CDR3, the full variable domain is DGGITQSPKYLFRKEGQNVTLSCEQNLNHDAMYWYRQDPGQGLRLIYYSQIVNDFQKGDIAEGYSVSREKKESFPLTVTSAQKNPTAFYLCASSPTGAVSDTQYFGPGTRLTVL.

This clone was seen more than once but under ten times. The genes are TRBV7-2 and TRBJ1-1; D might be TRBD1 (5 bases). The V end was cut by 7 bases, the J end by 6 bases, with 24 bases between. Germline V gene lookup returns CDR1 SGHTA and CDR2 FQGNSA. The CDR3 runs to 16 residues. The CDR3 loop reads CASTLLRGTRGSEAFF. CDR3 DNA: TGTGCCAGCACCCTACTCCGGGGGACTAGAGGCTCTGAAGCTTTCTTT.

This clone came up a few times. The chain employs TRBV4-2 and TRBJ1-1; D is uncertain. This CDR3 is built from 12 residues. CDR1 and CDR2 from the germline V gene are LGHNA and YNFKEQ. Trimming stripped 3 bases from V and 3 bases from J, with 5 bases between. CDR3 DNA sequence: TGTGCCAGCAGCCATGAGTACACTGAAGCTTTCTTT. Residues: CASSHEYTEAFF.

This clone turned up a few times. The chain has TRBV4-1 and TRBJ1-5, with 7 nucleotides matching TRBD1. The V and J ends lost 0 bases and 5 bases, in that order; junction bases with no gene match: 4. The germline gives CDR1 MGHRA, CDR2 YSYEKL. CDR3 length: 15 amino acids. This chain's CDR3 is CASSQDRRGHQPQHF. In DNA form, the CDR3 reads TGCGCCAGCAGCCAAGATCGGAGGGGGCATCAGCCCCAGCATTTT.

The chain couples TRBV2 to TRBJ1-4; TRBD1 agrees at 11 bases. Germline V gene sequence: CDR1 SNHLY, CDR2 FYNNEI. CDR3 length equals 17 residues. The J segment lost 10 bases and the V segment lost 2 bases, leaving 12 bases of the junction unmatched. The CDR3 is CASSELRMGQGEGKLFF. CDR3 sequence (DNA): TGTGCCAGCAGTGAACTGAGAATGGGACAGGGGGAAGGAAAACTGTTTTTT.

The rearrangement links TRBV7-9 to TRBJ1-1, with 7 bases aligning to TRBD1. The germline CDR1 and CDR2 sequences are SEHNR and FQNEAQ (reference sequence). The CDR3 spans 13 residues. V was pared by 0 bases and J by 8 bases, with 3 bases of the junction left unmatched. In DNA form, the CDR3 reads TGTGCCAGCAGCTTAGCGGGACAGAAAGAAGCTTTCTTT. It translates to CASSLAGQKEAFF.

The chain combines TRBV3-1 (or the pseudogene TRBV3-2) with TRBJ1-1; TRBD1 might be the D (5 bases). Germline V gene sequence: CDR1 LGHDT, CDR2 YNNKEL (reference sequence). The V gene lost 6 bases and the J gene lost 7 bases, with 15 bases spanning the gap. The CDR3 extends over 13 amino acids. The CDR3 protein is CASRSGSQVEAFF. The DNA for the CDR3 is TGTGCCAGCAGATCAGGGTCACAAGTTGAAGCTTTCTTT.

The gene calls are TRBV2 and TRBJ2-7; 7 bases are shared with TRBD1. Per the germline V gene, CDR1 is SNHLY and CDR2 is FYNNEI. The CDR3 extends over 14 amino acids. J was trimmed by 2 bases and V by 3 bases; bases with no gene match: 4. CDR3: CASSDPGTAYEQYF. The DNA of the CDR3 is TGTGCCAGCAGTGATCCCGGGACAGCCTACGAGCAGTACTTC.

The V gene is TRBV29-1, the J gene TRBJ2-7; 8 positions agree with TRBD1. Germline CDR1 is SQVTM and CDR2 is ANQGSEA. J was trimmed by 0 bases and V by 5 bases; bases with no gene match: 3. The CDR3 consists of 13 residues. The CDR3 sequence: CSVSTGGSYEQYF. For the CDR3, the DNA is TGCAGCGTTTCCACAGGGGGCTCCTACGAGCAGTACTTC.

This clone was detected only once. The rearrangement joins TRBV7-9 to TRBJ1-2; TRBD1 aligns across 7 bases. V shed 5 bases and J 6 bases; nucleotides not matched to a gene: 3. The CDR3 contains 12 residues. CDR1 is SEHNR and CDR2 is FQNEAQ in the germline V gene (reference sequence). The DNA of the CDR3 is TGTGCCAGCAGCCGACAGGGCGATGGCTACACCTTC. It specifies CASSRQGDGYTF.

V and J are TRBV30 and TRBJ1-1; a weak D match, TRBD1 (5 bases). V lost 1 base and J 7 bases, leaving 13 bases between the germline ends. The CDR3 totals 13 residues. Per the germline V gene, CDR1 is GTSNPN and CDR2 is SVGIG (reference sequence). DNA for the CDR3: TGTGCCTGGAGTGCCGGGACGGGGGGTGAAGCTTTCTTT. Translation: CAWSAGTGGEAFF. The complete variable domain, with remaining parts taken from reference TRBV30 and TRBJ1-1, reads SQTIHQWPATLVQPVGSPLSLECTVEGTSNPNLYWYRQAAGRGLQLLFYSVGIGQISSEVPQNLSASRPQDRQFILSSKKLLLSDSGFYLCAWSAGTGGEAFFGQGTRLTVV.

The chain is built from TRBV18 and TRBJ2-5, with a possible D match to TRBD2 (6 bases). CDR1 is KGHSH and CDR2 is LQKENI in the germline V gene. Trimming stripped 4 bases from V and 2 bases from J, with 8 bases between. The CDR3 totals 13 residues. CDR3 bases: TGTGCCAGCTCACGCGGGGAACAAGAGACCCAGTACTTC. As protein: CASSRGEQETQYF.

The chain joins TRBV27 to TRBJ1-2; 8 nucleotides agree with TRBD1. From germline, CDR1 is MNHEY and CDR2 SMNVEV (reference sequence). The V and J ends lost 6 bases and 4 bases, in that order; junction bases with no gene match: 10. The CDR3 extends over 15 amino acids. CDR3 DNA: TGTGCCAGCAGAAATTCAGGGGGCAAGATCTATGGCTACACCTTC. It encodes CASRNSGGKIYGYTF.

The CDR3 loop is CASSSGLAGGRGTGELFF. CDR3 bases: TGTGCCAGCAGCTCGGGACTAGCGGGGGGCAGGGGCACCGGGGAGCTGTTTTTT. The chain combines TRBV5-5 with TRBJ2-2; 15 bases line up with TRBD2. The CDR3 has 18 residues. The V segment lost 3 bases and the J segment 4 bases; nucleotides outside the gene matches: 7. Per the germline V gene, CDR1 is SGHKS and CDR2 is YYEKEE (reference sequence). Full variable domain (outside the CDR3, taken from reference TRBV5-5 and TRBJ2-2): DAGVTQSPTHLIKTRGQQVTLRCSPISGHKSVSWYQQVLGQGPQFIFQYYEKEERGRGNFPDRFSARQFPNYSSELNVNALLLGDSALYLCASSSGLAGGRGTGELFFGEGSRLTVL.

The chain recombines TRBV4-2 with TRBJ1-5; unclear D gene. In germline, CDR1 is LGHNA, CDR2 YNFKEQ. The CDR3 spans 15 residues. Trimming stripped 0 bases from V and 4 bases from J, with 10 bases between. The CDR3, as DNA: TGTGCCAGCAGCCAAGATTTCGGCGGTAATCAGCCCCAGCATTTT. Translation: CASSQDFGGNQPQHF.